The clone carrying this T cell receptor (beta chain) appeared many times. Its specificity is not known. Diagnoses were established from clinical symptoms, serum thyroxine, TRAb, thyroid ultrasound and orbital computed tomography. CDR3 regions of TCR beta were amplified from RNA transcripts. First-round RT-PCR with HTBI primers preceded a second-round multiplex PCR. TCRdb used MiXCR to reprocess the multiplex PCR reads, holding one entry per CDR3 protein. The sample carries about 620,000 distinct CDR3 sequences, 22% recorded once. This sample was included in a study of Graves' ophthalmopathy and Graves' hyperthyroidism. Findings of the study overall: Blood samples also showed most expanded thyroid clonotypes exceeding 0.001 frequency.

Germline CDR1 reads LNHDA; CDR2 reads SQIVND (reference sequence). Trimming took off 2 bases at V and 3 bases at J, with 16 bases between the two ends. The CDR3 sequence is 16 residues long. This TCR came from a woman aged 18-30 years with stable Graves' hyperthyroidism. Some clones in this sample may be carry-over from other donors' samples. Sequencing input: peripheral blood. The chain is built from TRBV19 and TRBJ1-1, with a tentative D call TRBD1 (6 bases). The CDR3 spells CASSILGFPGDTEAFF. The CDR3 region has the DNA TGTGCCAGTAGTATATTAGGGTTTCCAGGGGACACTGAAGCTTTCTTT.